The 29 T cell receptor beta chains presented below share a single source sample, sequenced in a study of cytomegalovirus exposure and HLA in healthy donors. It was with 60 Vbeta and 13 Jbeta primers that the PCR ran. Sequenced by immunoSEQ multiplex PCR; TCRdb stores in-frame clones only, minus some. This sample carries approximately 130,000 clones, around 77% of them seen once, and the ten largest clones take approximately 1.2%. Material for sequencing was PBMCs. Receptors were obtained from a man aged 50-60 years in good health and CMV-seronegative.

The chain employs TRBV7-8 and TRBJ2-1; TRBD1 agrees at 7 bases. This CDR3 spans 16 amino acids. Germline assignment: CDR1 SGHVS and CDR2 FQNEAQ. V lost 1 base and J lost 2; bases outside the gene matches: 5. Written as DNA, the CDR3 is TGTGCCAGCAGCTTAGTAGGGACAGCGACCTACAATGAGCAGTTCTTC. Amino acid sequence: CASSLVGTATYNEQFF.

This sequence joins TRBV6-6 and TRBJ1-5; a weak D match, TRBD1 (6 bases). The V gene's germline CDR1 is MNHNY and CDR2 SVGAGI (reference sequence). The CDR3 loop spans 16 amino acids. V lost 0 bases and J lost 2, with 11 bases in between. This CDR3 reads CASSYSTGLGNQPQHF. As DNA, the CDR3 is TGTGCCAGCAGTTACTCGACAGGTCTCGGCAATCAGCCCCAGCATTTT.

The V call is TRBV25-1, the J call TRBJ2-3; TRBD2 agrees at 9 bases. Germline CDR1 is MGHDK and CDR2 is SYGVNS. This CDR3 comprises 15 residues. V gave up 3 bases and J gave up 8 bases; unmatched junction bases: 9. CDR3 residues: CASSDIAGVTATQYF. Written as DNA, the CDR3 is TGTGCCAGCAGTGACATAGCGGGAGTAACTGCTACGCAGTATTTT.

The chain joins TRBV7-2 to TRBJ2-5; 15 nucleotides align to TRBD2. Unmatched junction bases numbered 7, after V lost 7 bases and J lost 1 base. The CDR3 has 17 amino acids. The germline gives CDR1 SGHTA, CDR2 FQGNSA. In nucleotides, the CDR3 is TGTGCCAGCACCCCACCGGGACTAGCGGGGGGCCAAGAGACCCAGTACTTC. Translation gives CASTPPGLAGGQETQYF.

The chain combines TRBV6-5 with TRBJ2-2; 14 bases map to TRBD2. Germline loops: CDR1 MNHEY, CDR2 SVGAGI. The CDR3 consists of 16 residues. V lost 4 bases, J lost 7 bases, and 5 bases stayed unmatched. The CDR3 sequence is CASSSGLAGGRGELFF. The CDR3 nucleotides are TGTGCCAGCAGTTCCGGACTAGCGGGAGGTCGCGGGGAGCTGTTTTTT.

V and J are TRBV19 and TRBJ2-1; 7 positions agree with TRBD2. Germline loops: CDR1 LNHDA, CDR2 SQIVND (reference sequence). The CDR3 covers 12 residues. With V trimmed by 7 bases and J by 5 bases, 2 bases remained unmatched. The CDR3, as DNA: TGTGCCAGTAAGGGACTAAACAATGAGCAGTTCTTC. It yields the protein CASKGLNNEQFF.

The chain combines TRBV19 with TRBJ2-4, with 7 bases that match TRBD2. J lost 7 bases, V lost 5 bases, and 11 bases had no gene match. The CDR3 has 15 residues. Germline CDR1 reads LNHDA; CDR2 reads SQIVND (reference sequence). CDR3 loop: CASSPLLGGTNIQYF. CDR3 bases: TGTGCCAGTAGTCCTCTTCTCGGGGGGACCAACATTCAGTACTTC.

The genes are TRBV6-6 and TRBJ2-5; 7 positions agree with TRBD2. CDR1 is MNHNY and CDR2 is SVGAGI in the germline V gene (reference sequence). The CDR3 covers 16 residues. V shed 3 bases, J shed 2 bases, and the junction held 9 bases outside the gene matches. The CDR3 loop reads CASSYGLGNSQETQYF. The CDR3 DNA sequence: TGTGCCAGCAGTTATGGACTAGGGAATAGTCAAGAGACCCAGTACTTC.

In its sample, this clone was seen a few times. CDR3 coding DNA: TGTGCCAGCAGTTACGGGCAGGGGAATCAAGAGACCCAGTACTTC. This encodes CASSYGQGNQETQYF. The V call is TRBV6-5, the J call TRBJ2-5, with D tentatively TRBD1 (6 bases). V lost 2 bases to trimming and J lost 2 bases, with 12 bases between them. This CDR3 comprises 15 residues. Germline loops: CDR1 MNHEY, CDR2 SVGAGI.

CDR3 sequence (DNA): TGTGCCAGCAGTGAAGGTTTGGGCCACCAAGAGACCCAGTACTTC. Translating gives CASSEGLGHQETQYF. The genes are TRBV2 and TRBJ2-5; D ambiguous. Per the germline V gene, CDR1 is SNHLY and CDR2 is FYNNEI. The CDR3 consists of 15 residues. V lost 1 base and J lost 0, with 9 bases in between.

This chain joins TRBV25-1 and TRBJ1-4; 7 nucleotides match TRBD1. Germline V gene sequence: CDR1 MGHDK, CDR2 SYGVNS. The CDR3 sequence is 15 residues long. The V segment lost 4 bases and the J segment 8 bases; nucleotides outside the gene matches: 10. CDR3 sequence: CASSGGQSIREKLFF. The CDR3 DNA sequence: TGTGCCAGCAGTGGGGGACAGTCGATTCGGGAAAAACTGTTTTTT.

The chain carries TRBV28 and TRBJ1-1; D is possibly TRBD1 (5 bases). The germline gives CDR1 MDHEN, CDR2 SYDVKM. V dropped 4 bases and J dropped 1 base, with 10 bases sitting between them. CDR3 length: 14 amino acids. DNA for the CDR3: TGTGCCAGCAGTTCCCAGGGCCGGAACACTGAAGCTTTCTTT. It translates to CASSSQGRNTEAFF. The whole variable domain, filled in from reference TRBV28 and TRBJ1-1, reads DVKVTQSSRYLVKRTGEKVFLECVQDMDHENMFWYRQDPGLGLRLIYFSYDVKMKEKGDIPEGYSVSREKKERFSLILESASTNQTSMYLCASSSQGRNTEAFFGQGTRLTVV.

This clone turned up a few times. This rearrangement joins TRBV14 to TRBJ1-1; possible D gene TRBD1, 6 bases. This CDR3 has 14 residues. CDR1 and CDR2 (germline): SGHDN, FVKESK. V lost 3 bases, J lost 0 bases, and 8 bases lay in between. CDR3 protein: CASSHRGMNTEAFF. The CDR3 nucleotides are TGTGCCAGCAGCCACAGGGGCATGAACACTGAAGCTTTCTTT.

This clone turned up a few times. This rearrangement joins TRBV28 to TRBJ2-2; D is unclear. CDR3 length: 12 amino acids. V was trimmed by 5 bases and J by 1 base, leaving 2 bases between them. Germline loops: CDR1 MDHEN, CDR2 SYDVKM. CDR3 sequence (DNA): TGTGCCAGCAGTCAGAACACCGGGGAGCTGTTTTTT. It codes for CASSQNTGELFF. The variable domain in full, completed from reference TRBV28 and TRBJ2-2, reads DVKVTQSSRYLVKRTGEKVFLECVQDMDHENMFWYRQDPGLGLRLIYFSYDVKMKEKGDIPEGYSVSREKKERFSLILESASTNQTSMYLCASSQNTGELFFGEGSRLTVL.

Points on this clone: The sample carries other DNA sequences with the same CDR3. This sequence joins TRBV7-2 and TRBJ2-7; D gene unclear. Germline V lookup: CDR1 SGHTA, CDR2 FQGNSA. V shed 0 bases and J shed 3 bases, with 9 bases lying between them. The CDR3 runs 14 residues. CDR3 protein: CASSLALTVYEQYF. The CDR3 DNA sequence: TGTGCCAGCAGCTTAGCGCTTACGGTCTACGAGCAGTACTTC. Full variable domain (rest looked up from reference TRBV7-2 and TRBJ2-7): GAGVSQSPSNKVTEKGKDVELRCDPISGHTALYWYRQSLGQGLEFLIYFQGNSAPDKSGLPSDRFSAERTGGSVSTLTIQRTQQEDSAVYLCASSLALTVYEQYFGPGTRLTVT.

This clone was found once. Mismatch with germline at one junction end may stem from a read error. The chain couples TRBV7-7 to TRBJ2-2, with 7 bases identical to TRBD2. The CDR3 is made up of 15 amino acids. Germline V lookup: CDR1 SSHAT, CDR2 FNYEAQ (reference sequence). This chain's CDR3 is CASSLGGRGTGELFF. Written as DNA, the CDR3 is TGTGCTAGCAGCTTAGGCGGGAGAGGCACCGGGGAGCTGTTTTTT.

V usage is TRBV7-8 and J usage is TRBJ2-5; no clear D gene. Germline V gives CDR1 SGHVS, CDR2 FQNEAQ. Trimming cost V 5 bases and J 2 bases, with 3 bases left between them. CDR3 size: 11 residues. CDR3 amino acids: CASSPQETQYF. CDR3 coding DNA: TGTGCCAGCAGCCCGCAAGAGACCCAGTACTTC.

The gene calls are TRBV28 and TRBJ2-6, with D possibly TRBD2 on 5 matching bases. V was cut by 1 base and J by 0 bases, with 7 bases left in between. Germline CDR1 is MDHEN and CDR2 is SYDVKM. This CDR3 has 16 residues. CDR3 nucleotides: TGTGCCAGCAGTTTATCCACTAGCTCTGGGGCCAACGTCCTGACTTTC. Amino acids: CASSLSTSSGANVLTF.

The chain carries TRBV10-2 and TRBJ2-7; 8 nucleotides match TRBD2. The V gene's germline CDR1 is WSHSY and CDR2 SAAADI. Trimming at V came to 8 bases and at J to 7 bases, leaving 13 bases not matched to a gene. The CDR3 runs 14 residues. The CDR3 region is CASGIGAGGQEQYF. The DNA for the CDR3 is TGCGCCAGCGGAATAGGGGCGGGAGGTCAGGAGCAGTACTTC.

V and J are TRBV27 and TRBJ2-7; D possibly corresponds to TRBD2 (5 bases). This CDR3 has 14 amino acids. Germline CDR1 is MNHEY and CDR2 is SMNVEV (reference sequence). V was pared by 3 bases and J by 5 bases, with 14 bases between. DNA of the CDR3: TGTGCCAGCAGTTTGGGGTACGGGGTTAACGAGCAGTACTTC. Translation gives CASSLGYGVNEQYF.

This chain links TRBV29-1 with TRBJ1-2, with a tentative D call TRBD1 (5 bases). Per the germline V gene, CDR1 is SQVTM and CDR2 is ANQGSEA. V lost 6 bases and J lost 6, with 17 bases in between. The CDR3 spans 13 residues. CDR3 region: CSVRSGTGHGYTF. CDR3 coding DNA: TGCAGCGTAAGATCAGGGACTGGGCATGGCTACACCTTC.

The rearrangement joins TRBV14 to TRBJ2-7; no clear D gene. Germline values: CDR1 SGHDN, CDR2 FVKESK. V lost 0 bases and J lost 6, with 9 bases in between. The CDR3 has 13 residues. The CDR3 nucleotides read TGTGCCAGCAGCCAAGATATGACTGGCGAGCAGTACTTC. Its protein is CASSQDMTGEQYF.

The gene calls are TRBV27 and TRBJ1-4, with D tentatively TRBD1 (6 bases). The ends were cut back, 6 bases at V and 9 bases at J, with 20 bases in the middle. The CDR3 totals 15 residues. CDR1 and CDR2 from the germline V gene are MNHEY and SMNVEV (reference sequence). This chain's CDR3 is CASSIDRTSSQKLFF. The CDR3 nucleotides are TGTGCCAGCAGCATAGACAGGACTTCCTCTCAAAAACTGTTTTTT.

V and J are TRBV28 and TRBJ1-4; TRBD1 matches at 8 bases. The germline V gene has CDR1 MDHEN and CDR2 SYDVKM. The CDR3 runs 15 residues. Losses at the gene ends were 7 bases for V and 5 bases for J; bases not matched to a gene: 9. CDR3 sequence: CASTPSDRVNEKLFF. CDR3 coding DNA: TGTGCCAGCACCCCCTCGGACAGGGTAAATGAAAAACTGTTTTTT.

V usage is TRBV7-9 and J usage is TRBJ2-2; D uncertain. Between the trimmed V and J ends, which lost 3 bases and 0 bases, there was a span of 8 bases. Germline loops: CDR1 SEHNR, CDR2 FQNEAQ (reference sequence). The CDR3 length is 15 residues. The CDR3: CASSFMSTNTGELFF. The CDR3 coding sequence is TGTGCCAGCAGCTTCATGTCTACGAACACCGGGGAGCTGTTTTTT.

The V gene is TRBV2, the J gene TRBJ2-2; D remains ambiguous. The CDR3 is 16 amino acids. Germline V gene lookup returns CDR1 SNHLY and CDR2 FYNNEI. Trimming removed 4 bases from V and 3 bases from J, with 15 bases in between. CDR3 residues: CASSARRVRDTGELFF. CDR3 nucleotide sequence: TGTGCCAGCAGTGCACGACGGGTTCGGGACACCGGGGAGCTGTTTTTT. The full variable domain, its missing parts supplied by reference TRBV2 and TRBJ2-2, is EPEVTQTPSHQVTQMGQEVILRCVPISNHLYFYWYRQILGQKVEFLVSFYNNEISEKSEIFDDQFSVERPDGSNFTLKIRSTKLEDSAMYFCASSARRVRDTGELFFGEGSRLTVL.

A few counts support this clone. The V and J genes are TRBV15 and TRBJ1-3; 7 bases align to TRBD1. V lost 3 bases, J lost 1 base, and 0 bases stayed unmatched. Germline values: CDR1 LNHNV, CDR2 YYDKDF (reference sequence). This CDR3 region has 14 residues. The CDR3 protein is CATSRTGSGNTIYF. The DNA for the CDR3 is TGTGCCACCAGCAGGACAGGGTCTGGAAACACCATATATTTT.

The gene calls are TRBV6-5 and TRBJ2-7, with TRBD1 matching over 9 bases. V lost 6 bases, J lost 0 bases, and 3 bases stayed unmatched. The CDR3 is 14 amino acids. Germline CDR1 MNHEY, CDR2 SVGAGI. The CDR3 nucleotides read TGTGCCAGCAGGACGACAGGGGGCTCCTACGAGCAGTACTTC. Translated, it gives CASRTTGGSYEQYF.

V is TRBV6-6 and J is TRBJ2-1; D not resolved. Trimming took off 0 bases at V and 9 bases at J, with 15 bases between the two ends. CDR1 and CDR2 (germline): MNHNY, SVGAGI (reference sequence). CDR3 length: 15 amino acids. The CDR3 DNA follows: TGTGCCAGCAGTTACTCAGTGGCGACCCCTAGTGAGCAGTTCTTC. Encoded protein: CASSYSVATPSEQFF.